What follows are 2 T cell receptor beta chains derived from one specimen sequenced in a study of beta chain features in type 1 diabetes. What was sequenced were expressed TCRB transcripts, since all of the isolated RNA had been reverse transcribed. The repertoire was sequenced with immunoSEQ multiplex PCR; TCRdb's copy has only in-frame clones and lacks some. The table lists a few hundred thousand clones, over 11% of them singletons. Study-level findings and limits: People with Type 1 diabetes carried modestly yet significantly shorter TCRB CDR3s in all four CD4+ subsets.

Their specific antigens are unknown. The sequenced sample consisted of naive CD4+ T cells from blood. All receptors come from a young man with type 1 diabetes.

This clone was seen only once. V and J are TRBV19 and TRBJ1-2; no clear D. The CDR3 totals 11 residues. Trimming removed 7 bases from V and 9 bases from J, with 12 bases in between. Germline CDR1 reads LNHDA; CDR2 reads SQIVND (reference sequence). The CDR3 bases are TGTGCCAGTACCTCGGGAGTCCGCTACACCTTC. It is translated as CASTSGVRYTF.

The CDR3 DNA is TGTGCCATCAGTGGGGGACTAGCGGGAGGAGAGCAGTACTTC. It yields the protein CAISGGLAGGEQYF. J is TRBJ2-7 and V is TRBV10-3, with TRBD2 matching over 15 bases. Losses at the gene ends were 4 bases for V and 7 bases for J; bases not matched to a gene: 2. The CDR3 length is 14 residues. Germline-derived CDR1 and CDR2 are ENHRY and SYGVKD.